These 3 T cell receptor beta chains originate from one sample sequenced in a study of T cell responses to AZD1222 COVID-19 vaccine. Repertoires were generated with immunoSEQ multiplex PCR, while TCRdb's copy carries only in-frame clones and drops some. The data show approximately 150,000 clones, with 89% seen just once and over 2.5% held by the top ten. Here the sequenced sample was peripheral blood, taken on day 0 of AZD1222 vaccination. These receptor sequences come from an adult in good health.

The rearrangement uses TRBV4-3 and TRBJ1-1; 8 bases agree with TRBD1. V dropped 8 bases and J dropped 2; count of bases not matched to a gene: 7. Germline V gene sequence: CDR1 LGHNA, CDR2 YSLEER. There are 14 residues in the CDR3. CDR3 in amino acids: CASRRQGKNTEAFF. The CDR3 bases are TGCGCCAGCCGAAGACAGGGGAAAAACACTGAAGCTTTCTTT.

The chain employs TRBV24-1 and TRBJ2-4; TRBD1 matches at 7 bases. Trimming cost V 5 bases and J 4 bases; bases outside gene matches: 7. This CDR3 is built from 15 residues. CDR1 is KGHDR, CDR2 SFDVKD, per germline. The CDR3 protein is CATSAYTGEKNIQYF. The DNA of the CDR3 is TGTGCCACCAGTGCGTACACAGGGGAAAAAAACATTCAGTACTTC.

This rearrangement joins TRBV7-2 to TRBJ1-6; D gene unclear. The germline V and J ends were trimmed by 0 bases and 8 bases, with 5 bases remaining between them. Germline V lookup: CDR1 SGHTA, CDR2 FQGNSA. The CDR3 is 13 amino acids. The CDR3 bases are TGTGCCAGCAGCTTAGCTCTTTATTCACCCCTCCACTTT. This codes for CASSLALYSPLHF.